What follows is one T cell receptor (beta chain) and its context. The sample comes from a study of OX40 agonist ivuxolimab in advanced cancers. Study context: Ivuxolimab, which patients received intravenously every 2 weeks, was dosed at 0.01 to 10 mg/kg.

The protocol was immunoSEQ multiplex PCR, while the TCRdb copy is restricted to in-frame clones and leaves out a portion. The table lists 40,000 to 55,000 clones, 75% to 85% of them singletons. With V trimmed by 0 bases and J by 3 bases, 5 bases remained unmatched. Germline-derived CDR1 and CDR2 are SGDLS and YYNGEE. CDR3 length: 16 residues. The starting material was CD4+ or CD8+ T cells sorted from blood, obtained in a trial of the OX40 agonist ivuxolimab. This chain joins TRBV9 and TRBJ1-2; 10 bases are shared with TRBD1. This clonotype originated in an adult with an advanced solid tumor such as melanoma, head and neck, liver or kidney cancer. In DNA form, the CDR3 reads TGTGCCAGCAGCGTAGATCCGGGACAGGGGCACTATGGCTACACCTTC. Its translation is CASSVDPGQGHYGYTF. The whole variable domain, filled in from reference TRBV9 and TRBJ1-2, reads DSGVTQTPKHLITATGQRVTLRCSPRSGDLSVYWYQQSLDQGLQFLIQYYNGEERAKGNILERFSAQQFPDLHSELNLSSLELGDSALYFCASSVDPGQGHYGYTFGSGTRLTVV.